The rows below give T cell receptor beta chains drawn from one sample of a study of T cell responses to AZD1222 COVID-19 vaccine. Only in-frame clones appear in the TCRdb table, and some are missing; sequencing was by immunoSEQ multiplex PCR. The sample has tens of thousands of clones; approximately 81% are singletons. The sample consisted of peripheral blood, taken on day 0 of AZD1222 vaccination. The receptors were sampled from an adult in good health. Both conserved end residues are part of each CDR3. D genes are given only for firm matches. Part of the rows lack a size; the others show once, few, many or a class for expanded clones.

j_call: TRBJ2-5; d_call: TRBD1; v_call: TRBV7-9; clone_size: .; cdr3_aa: CASSAGTGTRDLTQYF; cdr3_nt: TGTGCCAGCAGCGCAGGGACAGGGACCCGTGATTTGACCCAGTACTTC
j_call: TRBJ1-2; d_call: .; v_call: TRBV5-1; clone_size: .; cdr3_aa: CASRAAQGSNYGYTF; cdr3_nt: TGCGCCAGCAGAGCTGCTCAGGGATCGAACTATGGCTACACCTTC
j_call: TRBJ1-5; d_call: .; v_call: TRBV19; clone_size: .; cdr3_aa: CASSRQRDQPQHF; cdr3_nt: TGTGCCAGTAGTCGACAGAGAGATCAGCCCCAGCATTTT
j_call: TRBJ2-7; d_call: TRBD1; v_call: TRBV9; clone_size: .; cdr3_aa: CASSVGGQLGEQYF; cdr3_nt: TGTGCCAGCAGCGTAGGGGGACAGTTGGGCGAGCAGTACTTC
j_call: TRBJ1-5; d_call: TRBD1; v_call: TRBV4-3; clone_size: once; cdr3_aa: CASSQGSSGTGWQPQHF; cdr3_nt: TGCGCCAGCAGCCAAGGGTCGTCCGGGACAGGGTGGCAGCCCCAGCATTTT
j_call: TRBJ1-2; d_call: TRBD1; v_call: TRBV18; clone_size: .; cdr3_aa: CASSPLEPGQGQTYGYTF; cdr3_nt: TGTGCCAGCTCACCACTCGAACCGGGACAGGGGCAGACCTATGGCTACACCTTC
j_call: TRBJ1-1; d_call: .; v_call: TRBV19; clone_size: .; cdr3_aa: CASTLLIGDTEAFF; cdr3_nt: TGTGCCAGTACCCTCCTAATTGGGGACACTGAAGCTTTCTTT
j_call: TRBJ1-2; d_call: .; v_call: TRBV4-1; clone_size: .; cdr3_aa: CASSQDPGEAYGYTF; cdr3_nt: TGCGCCAGCAGCCAAGATCCAGGCGAGGCCTATGGCTACACCTTC
j_call: TRBJ1-5; d_call: .; v_call: TRBV30; clone_size: .; cdr3_aa: CAWSVQTGGNQPQHF; cdr3_nt: TGTGCCTGGAGTGTCCAGACGGGCGGCAATCAGCCCCAGCATTTT
j_call: TRBJ2-2; d_call: TRBD1; v_call: TRBV5-8; clone_size: .; cdr3_aa: CASSLRGLDAGELFF; cdr3_nt: TGTGCCAGCAGCTTGAGGGGGCTGGATGCCGGGGAGCTGTTTTTT
j_call: TRBJ1-2; d_call: TRBD1; v_call: TRBV9; clone_size: once; cdr3_aa: CASSVVGTGPYGYTF; cdr3_nt: TGTGCCAGCAGCGTAGTTGGGACAGGACCTTATGGCTACACCTTC
j_call: TRBJ2-3; d_call: .; v_call: TRBV24-1; clone_size: .; cdr3_aa: CATSDMGGHTQYF; cdr3_nt: TGTGCCACCAGTGATATGGGGGGCCATACGCAGTATTTT
j_call: TRBJ1-1; d_call: .; v_call: TRBV6-6; clone_size: once; cdr3_aa: CASSPRQLVLGTEAFF; cdr3_nt: TGTGCCAGCAGTCCTAGACAGTTAGTTTTAGGCACTGAAGCTTTCTTT
j_call: TRBJ1-1; d_call: .; v_call: TRBV24-1; clone_size: few; cdr3_aa: CATSDRRQGYTEAFF; cdr3_nt: TGTGCCACCAGTGATAGGCGGCAGGGGTACACTGAAGCTTTCTTT
j_call: TRBJ1-3; d_call: .; v_call: TRBV19; clone_size: .; cdr3_aa: CASSRADYLSGNTIYF; cdr3_nt: TGTGCCAGTAGTAGGGCAGACTACCTTTCTGGAAACACCATATATTTT
j_call: TRBJ2-7; d_call: TRBD1; v_call: TRBV6-5; clone_size: few; cdr3_aa: CASARGWDRVYEQYF; cdr3_nt: TGTGCCAGCGCGCGGGGGTGGGACAGGGTCTACGAGCAGTACTTC
j_call: TRBJ2-1; d_call: .; v_call: TRBV5-1; clone_size: .; cdr3_aa: CASRKRSYNEQFF; cdr3_nt: TGCGCCAGCCGAAAGCGGTCCTACAATGAGCAGTTCTTC
j_call: TRBJ2-1; d_call: .; v_call: TRBV3-1/TRBV3-2; clone_size: .; cdr3_aa: CASSQGLGQGNEQFF; cdr3_nt: TGTGCCAGCAGCCAAGGCCTGGGGCAGGGAAATGAGCAGTTCTTC
j_call: TRBJ1-4; d_call: TRBD1; v_call: TRBV19; clone_size: once; cdr3_aa: CASRQGLRWGEKLFF; cdr3_nt: TGTGCCAGCCGACAGGGGCTAAGATGGGGTGAAAAACTGTTTTTT
j_call: TRBJ1-5; d_call: TRBD1; v_call: TRBV5-8; clone_size: once; cdr3_aa: CASLDRAYQPQHF; cdr3_nt: TGTGCCAGCTTAGACAGGGCCTATCAGCCCCAGCATTTT
j_call: TRBJ1-1; d_call: TRBD1; v_call: TRBV19; clone_size: once; cdr3_aa: CASSKANRGGNTEAFF; cdr3_nt: TGTGCCAGTAGCAAAGCTAACAGGGGGGGAAACACTGAAGCTTTCTTT
j_call: TRBJ2-7; d_call: TRBD1; v_call: TRBV18; clone_size: .; cdr3_aa: CASSPQRQGGNHEQYF; cdr3_nt: TGTGCCAGCTCACCACAAAGACAGGGGGGTAACCACGAGCAGTACTTC
j_call: TRBJ1-4; d_call: .; v_call: TRBV3-1/TRBV3-2; clone_size: .; cdr3_aa: CASSRRPPNEKLFF; cdr3_nt: TGTGCCAGCAGCCGCAGACCCCCTAATGAAAAACTGTTTTTT
j_call: TRBJ2-1; d_call: TRBD2; v_call: TRBV19; clone_size: .; cdr3_aa: CASSGPSAGGASSEQFF; cdr3_nt: TGTGCCAGTAGTGGACCCTCTGCCGGGGGGGCATCGTCTGAGCAGTTCTTC
j_call: TRBJ2-6; d_call: .; v_call: TRBV5-1; clone_size: .; cdr3_aa: CASSLGGAGPAGANVLTF; cdr3_nt: TGCGCCAGCAGCTTGGGGGGCGCCGGCCCAGCTGGGGCCAACGTCCTGACTTTC
j_call: TRBJ1-3; d_call: .; v_call: TRBV7-9; clone_size: .; cdr3_aa: CASSPLSFGSGNTIYF; cdr3_nt: TGTGCCAGCAGCCCCCTCAGCTTTGGCTCTGGAAACACCATATATTTT
j_call: TRBJ1-3; d_call: .; v_call: TRBV5-6; clone_size: few; cdr3_aa: CASSPQGGGYYSGNTIYF; cdr3_nt: TGTGCCAGCAGCCCCCAGGGTGGCGGGTACTACTCTGGAAACACCATATATTTT
j_call: TRBJ1-5; d_call: TRBD1; v_call: TRBV5-6; clone_size: .; cdr3_aa: CASSAFDRVQQPQHF; cdr3_nt: TGTGCCAGCAGCGCGTTCGACAGGGTTCAGCAGCCCCAGCATTTT
j_call: TRBJ1-2; d_call: TRBD1; v_call: TRBV27; clone_size: once; cdr3_aa: CASSLTTGGGYGYTF; cdr3_nt: TGTGCCAGCAGTTTAACGACAGGGGGTGGGTATGGCTACACCTTC
j_call: TRBJ2-5; d_call: .; v_call: TRBV11-1; clone_size: few; cdr3_aa: CASSSSAQETQYF; cdr3_nt: TGTGCCAGCAGCTCTTCGGCTCAGGAGACCCAGTACTTC
j_call: TRBJ1-4; d_call: .; v_call: TRBV28; clone_size: .; cdr3_aa: CAIQQGNEKLFF; cdr3_nt: TGTGCCATCCAGCAGGGTAATGAAAAACTGTTTTTT
j_call: TRBJ2-5; d_call: .; v_call: TRBV9; clone_size: .; cdr3_aa: CASSAGPQETQYF; cdr3_nt: TGTGCCAGCAGCGCGGGACCGCAAGAGACCCAGTACTTC
j_call: TRBJ2-7; d_call: .; v_call: TRBV7-2; clone_size: .; cdr3_aa: CASSFTTALEQYF; cdr3_nt: TGTGCCAGCAGCTTCACGACAGCCCTCGAGCAGTACTTC
j_call: TRBJ1-1; d_call: .; v_call: TRBV7-9; clone_size: .; cdr3_aa: CASSSAEGYYEAFF; cdr3_nt: TGTGCCAGCAGCTCAGCCGAGGGCTACTATGAAGCTTTCTTT
j_call: TRBJ2-2; d_call: TRBD2; v_call: TRBV18; clone_size: once; cdr3_aa: CASSPWGGSANTGELFF; cdr3_nt: TGTGCCAGCTCTCCCTGGGGGGGGAGCGCGAACACCGGGGAGCTGTTTTTT
j_call: TRBJ1-6; d_call: .; v_call: TRBV6-1; clone_size: .; cdr3_aa: CASSEIGWDNSPLHF; cdr3_nt: TGTGCCAGCAGTGAAATCGGGTGGGATAATTCACCCCTCCACTTT
j_call: TRBJ2-1; d_call: .; v_call: TRBV19; clone_size: few; cdr3_aa: CASSTFSPSWRNEQFF; cdr3_nt: TGTGCCAGTAGTACGTTTTCACCCTCATGGAGGAATGAGCAGTTCTTC
j_call: TRBJ1-4; d_call: TRBD1; v_call: TRBV5-1; clone_size: .; cdr3_aa: CASSPGGTASAVEKLFF; cdr3_nt: TGCGCCAGCAGCCCCGGCGGGACAGCCTCGGCTGTTGAAAAACTGTTTTTT
j_call: TRBJ1-2; d_call: .; v_call: TRBV5-4; clone_size: .; cdr3_aa: CASSSGGRSNYGYTF; cdr3_nt: TGTGCCAGCAGCTCAGGTGGCAGGTCTAACTATGGCTACACCTTC
j_call: TRBJ1-4; d_call: .; v_call: TRBV4-1; clone_size: few; cdr3_aa: CASSQDPLGEKLFF; cdr3_nt: TGCGCCAGCAGCCAAGATCCACTAGGTGAAAAACTGTTTTTT
j_call: TRBJ1-1; d_call: .; v_call: TRBV6-5; clone_size: .; cdr3_aa: CASSYGPAGTEAFF; cdr3_nt: TGTGCCAGCAGTTACGGTCCGGCCGGGACAGAAGCTTTCTTT
j_call: TRBJ1-1; d_call: .; v_call: TRBV3-1/TRBV3-2; clone_size: .; cdr3_aa: CASSPLAENTEAFF; cdr3_nt: TGTGCCAGCAGCCCCCTAGCAGAGAACACTGAAGCTTTCTTT
j_call: TRBJ2-3; d_call: .; v_call: TRBV6-1; clone_size: .; cdr3_aa: CASSEGQGTDTQYF; cdr3_nt: TGTGCCAGCAGTGAAGGACAGGGCACAGATACGCAGTATTTT
j_call: TRBJ1-1; d_call: TRBD1; v_call: TRBV5-1; clone_size: .; cdr3_aa: CASSRTGGSANTEAFF; cdr3_nt: TGCGCCAGCAGTCGTACAGGGGGCTCGGCGAACACTGAAGCTTTCTTT
j_call: TRBJ2-1; d_call: .; v_call: TRBV6-2/TRBV6-3; clone_size: few; cdr3_aa: CASSYPGIYNEQFF; cdr3_nt: TGTGCCAGCAGTTACCCCGGTATCTACAATGAGCAGTTCTTC
j_call: TRBJ1-5; d_call: TRBD1; v_call: TRBV28; clone_size: .; cdr3_aa: CASRGTGDQPQHF; cdr3_nt: TGTGCCAGCAGGGGGACAGGCGATCAGCCCCAGCATTTT
j_call: TRBJ1-1; d_call: .; v_call: TRBV9; clone_size: .; cdr3_aa: CASSVSEQEAFF; cdr3_nt: TGTGCCAGCAGCGTATCGGAGCAAGAAGCTTTCTTT
j_call: TRBJ2-3; d_call: TRBD2; v_call: TRBV5-4; clone_size: .; cdr3_aa: CASSPQLAAAQYF; cdr3_nt: TGTGCCAGCAGCCCTCAACTAGCGGCGGCGCAGTATTTT